The clone carrying this T cell receptor (beta chain) has just a few counts. The target antigen is unknown. The data derive from a study of T cell repertoires in cytomegalovirus infection. Study background: Shared public TCR beta signatures pointed to both CMV infection and a matching HLA type.

CDR1 is MNHNS and CDR2 is SASEGT in the germline V gene. J gave up 10 bases and V 7 bases, and 18 bases lay outside the gene matches. The CDR3 is made up of 16 amino acids. General study points: CMV-specific TCR beta clonotypes restricted by HLA-C dominated the ex vivo response.

TCRdb fed the reads into MiXCR, producing one record per CDR3 protein. The data show 570,000 or so distinct CDR3 sequences, roughly 43% seen once. Source: cultured PBMCs, taken from culture after CMV antigen stimulation. The receptor was isolated from a human donor in good health (CMV status not recorded). Some clones in this sample may be carry-over from other donors' samples. This chain uses TRBV6-1 with TRBJ2-1; the match to TRBD2 covers 8 bases. This CDR3 is CASTYRGGGSFEEQFF. CDR3 DNA sequence: TGTGCCAGCACTTATAGGGGCGGGGGGTCCTTCGAGGAGCAGTTCTTC.